This TCR beta chain was captured by sequencing in a study of T cells in localized non-small cell lung cancer. General study results and limits: As only one tumor region underwent sequencing, heterogeneity remains possible. In adjacent lung, a median around 55 of the top 100 tumor clones were found. Higher T cell density in the blood was associated with longer overall survival, whereas higher adjacent-lung clonality associated with shorter survival.

Details on this clone: The antigen remains undetermined.

TCRdb's copy holds only in-frame clones and misses some; the assay was immunoSEQ multiplex PCR. The sample includes approximately 61,000 clones, around 86% of them seen just once. Sequences were derived from peripheral blood, sampled before any cancer treatment. The TCR comes from a woman aged 40 to 75 with stage I lung adenocarcinoma.

Here the CDR3 DNA reads TGTGCCAGCAGCTTGGCCGCGCCCTCTAACTATGGCTACACCTTC. This sequence encodes CASSLAAPSNYGYTF. The V call is TRBV5-4, the J call TRBJ1-2; D remains unclear. There are 15 residues in the CDR3. Per germline, CDR1 SGHNT and CDR2 YYREEE (reference sequence). V was pared by 0 bases and J by 0 bases, with 9 bases between.